The rows below give T cell receptor beta chains drawn from one sample of a study of blood T cells in healthy people across ages. TCRdb processed the 5' RACE reads anew with MiXCR; each CDR3 protein has one entry. The sample holds hundreds of thousands of distinct CDR3 sequences; approximately 30% are singletons and the top ten take approximately 15%. Material for sequencing was blood. Every receptor here comes from a woman of 80 years or more in good health. Each CDR3 is given without its conserved first and last residue. The D gene is left open where the match is weak.

TRBJ1-1 TRBV12-3/TRBV12-4 NA ASSFGPGGGAEAF
TRBJ1-1 TRBV29-1 NA SVDWTLEAF
TRBJ2-7 TRBV4-3 NA ASSQALGPYEQY
TRBJ1-5 TRBV18 TRBD1 ASSLGQGVSQPQH
TRBJ2-1 TRBV7-3 NA ASSFSPTPEYNEQF
TRBJ2-7 TRBV6-2/TRBV6-3 NA ASSRTWTAPRDYEQY
TRBJ2-3 TRBV20-1 TRBD2 SAQPGGRRDTQY
TRBJ2-1 TRBV7-2 TRBD2 ASSFFSGRGEQF
TRBJ2-2 TRBV20-1 TRBD1 SVPRGQRTGELF
TRBJ2-1 TRBV29-1 NA SVLGADNNEQF
TRBJ2-3 TRBV7-9 TRBD2 ASSSGLAGGLVTDTQY
TRBJ1-5 TRBV2 NA ARGGGSGPQH